This entry describes one T cell receptor (beta chain). Its recognized antigen is unknown. No quality values exist for individual bases; no much larger clone is one base distant. These data originate in a study of shared T cell receptors in the human thymus (dated by TCRdb to about 2021). General notes on the study: The study investigated the way shared, self-reactive T-cell receptor alpha chains are produced in the human thymus.

The CDR3 goes from the cysteine to the phenylalanine over 16 residues. Here the CDR3 DNA is all that survives: 48 bases in frame from base 1. CDR1 and CDR2 are read off the germline V gene (reference sequence) as PRHDT and FYEKMQ. Relative to germline, V is missing 3 bases and J is missing 4 bases, with 5 bases of the junction outside any gene match. Library construction relied on the immunoSEQ multiplex PCR assay. TCRdb retrieved this table from immuneACCESS and kept in-frame rearrangements only. Not all clones are present; in checked studies, unresolved V genes account for under half, and no reason is known for the remainder. The sample table records about 610,000 clones; around 89% of these occur just once. The top ten clones comprise 0.0085% to 0.012% of the sample. The same data also went into a second study, on human thymus T cells. As the second study states: The donors were immunologically healthy infants in Finland who had open corrective cardiac surgery for congenital heart defects. The thymus tissue came from surgical resects taken out during corrective cardiac surgery. V and J gene segment usage appeared biased in both thymic and peripheral blood repertoires. The related research found that thymic TCR repertoires overlapped highly between unrelated individuals. TCR alpha and beta repertoires from roughly eight infant thymus samples and a few related peripheral blood samples were characterized in the study. The infant donors were about 7 to 250 days old, and the cohort included five to seven males and a couple of females. After being mechanically released from the tissue, thymocytes were kept at -70 degrees C in pellets of about 10-32 million cells. Genomic DNA was extracted from frozen cell pellets with a QIAsymphony instrument. Using the immunoSEQ multiplex PCR assay, the TCRB and TCRAD loci were amplified from a standardized quantity of quality-controlled genomic DNA. The amplicons spanned the V(D)J region and were long enough to cover the CDR3 and allow V and J genes to be identified. The commercial immunoSEQ service was used to sequence amplicons on an Illumina platform. Primer bias and sequencing errors were corrected as previously described, and TCRAD and TCRB definitions were based on the IMGT database. The repertoires were analysed using immunoSEQ Analyzer 3.0 and VDJTools for basic statistics, V/J segment usage, diversity estimates, rarefaction and pairwise overlap. Diversity was estimated with Chao1, ChaoE, Efron-Thisted, Shannon and inverse Simpson indices, and also on datasets down-sampled to the smallest sample. Repertoire overlap was determined by strict matching of CDR3 nucleotide sequence, V gene and J gene, and Jaccard-based multidimensional scaling clustering was applied. Thymus samples yielded on average approximately 840,000 unique TCRB clonotypes, compared with about 80,000 from blood samples.

The receptor was isolated from a boy younger than two with a congenital heart defect. Donor details come from another sample of the same person, matched by shared clones. The sequencing input was thymocytes. The chain employs TRBV13 and TRBJ2-5; TRBD2 lines up with 13 middle nucleotides. The CDR3 corresponds to CASSFARLAGGETQYF. The nucleotide sequence is given as TGTGCCAGCAGCTTCGCCAGACTAGCGGGGGGAGAGACCCAGTACTTC. When the CDR3 is completed using the reference TRBV13 and TRBJ2-5 genes on either side, the full variable domain is AAGVIQSPRHLIKEKRETATLKCYPIPRHDTVYWYQQGPGQDPQFLISFYEKMQSDKGSIPDRFSAQQFSDYHSELNMSSLELGDSALYFCASSFARLAGGETQYFGPGTRLLVL.